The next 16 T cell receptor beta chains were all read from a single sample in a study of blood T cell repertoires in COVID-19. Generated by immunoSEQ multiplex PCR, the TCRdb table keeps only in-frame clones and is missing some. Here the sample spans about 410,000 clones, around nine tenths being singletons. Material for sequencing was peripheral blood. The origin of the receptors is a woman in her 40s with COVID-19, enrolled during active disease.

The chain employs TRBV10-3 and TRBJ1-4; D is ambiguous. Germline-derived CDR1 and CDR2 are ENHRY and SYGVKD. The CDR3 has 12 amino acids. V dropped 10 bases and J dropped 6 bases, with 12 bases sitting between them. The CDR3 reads CATRRQDEKLFF. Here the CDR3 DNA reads TGTGCCACTCGCAGGCAGGATGAAAAACTGTTTTTT.

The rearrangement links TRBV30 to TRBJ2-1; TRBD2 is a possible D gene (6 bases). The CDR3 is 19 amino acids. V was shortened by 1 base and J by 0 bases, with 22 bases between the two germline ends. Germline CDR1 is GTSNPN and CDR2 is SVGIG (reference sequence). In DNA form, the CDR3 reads TGTGCCTGGAGTGCGGGGGACTTCTTCCCCACGAGCTCCTACAATGAGCAGTTCTTC. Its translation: CAWSAGDFFPTSSYNEQFF.

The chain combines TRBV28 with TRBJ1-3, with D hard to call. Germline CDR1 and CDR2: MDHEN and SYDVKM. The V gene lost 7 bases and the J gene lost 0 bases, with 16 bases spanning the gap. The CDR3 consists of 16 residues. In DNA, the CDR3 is TGTGCCAGCAAAAGACGTGAGGGTGCCTCTGGAAACACCATATATTTT. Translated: CASKRREGASGNTIYF.

CDR3 sequence reads: CASSQEVGQPQHF. CDR3 nucleotide sequence: TGTGCCAGCAGCCAAGAGGTCGGTCAGCCCCAGCATTTT. The J gene is TRBJ1-5, the V gene TRBV11-2; no firm D call. Germline assignment: CDR1 SGHAT and CDR2 FQNNGV. This CDR3 region has 13 residues. The ends were cut back, 5 bases at V and 6 bases at J, with 11 bases in the middle.

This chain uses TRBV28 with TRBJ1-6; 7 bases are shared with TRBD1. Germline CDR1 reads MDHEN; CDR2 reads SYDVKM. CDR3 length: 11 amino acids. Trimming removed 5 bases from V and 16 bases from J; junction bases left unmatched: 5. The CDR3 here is CASSLQGILHF. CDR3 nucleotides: TGTGCCAGCAGTCTACAGGGGATTCTCCACTTT.

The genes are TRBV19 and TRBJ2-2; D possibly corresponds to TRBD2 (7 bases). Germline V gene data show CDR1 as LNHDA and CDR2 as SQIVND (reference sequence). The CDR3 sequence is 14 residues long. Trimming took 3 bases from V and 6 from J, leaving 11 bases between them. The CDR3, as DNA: TGTGCCAGTAGTATTGAGGGGGGGCCCGGGGAGCTGTTTTTT. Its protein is CASSIEGGPGELFF.

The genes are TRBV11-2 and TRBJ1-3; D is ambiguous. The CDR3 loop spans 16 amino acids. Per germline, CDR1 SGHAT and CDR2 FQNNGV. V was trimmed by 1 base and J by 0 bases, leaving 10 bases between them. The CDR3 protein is CASSLVARNSGNTIYF. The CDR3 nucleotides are TGTGCCAGCAGCTTAGTGGCCAGGAACTCTGGAAACACCATATATTTT.

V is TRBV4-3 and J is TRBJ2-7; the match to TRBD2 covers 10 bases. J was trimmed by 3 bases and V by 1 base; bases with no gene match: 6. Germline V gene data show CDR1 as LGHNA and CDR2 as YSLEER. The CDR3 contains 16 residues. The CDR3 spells CASSQGWSGGVYEQYF. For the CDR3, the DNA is TGCGCCAGCAGCCAAGGGTGGAGCGGGGGGGTCTACGAGCAGTACTTC.

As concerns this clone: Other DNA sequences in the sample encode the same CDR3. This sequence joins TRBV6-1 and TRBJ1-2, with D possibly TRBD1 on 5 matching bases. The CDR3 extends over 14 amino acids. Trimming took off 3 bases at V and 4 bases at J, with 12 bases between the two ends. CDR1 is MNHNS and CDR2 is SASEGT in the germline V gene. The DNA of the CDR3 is TGTGCCAGCAGTGAGGGGAGGGGAGGCTATGGCTACACCTTC. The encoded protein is CASSEGRGGYGYTF.

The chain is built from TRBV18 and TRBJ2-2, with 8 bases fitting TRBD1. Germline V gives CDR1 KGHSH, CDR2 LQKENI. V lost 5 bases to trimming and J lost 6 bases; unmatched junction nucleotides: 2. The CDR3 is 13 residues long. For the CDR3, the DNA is TGTGCCAGCTCAACACAGGGGGCCGGGGAGCTGTTTTTT. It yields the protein CASSTQGAGELFF.

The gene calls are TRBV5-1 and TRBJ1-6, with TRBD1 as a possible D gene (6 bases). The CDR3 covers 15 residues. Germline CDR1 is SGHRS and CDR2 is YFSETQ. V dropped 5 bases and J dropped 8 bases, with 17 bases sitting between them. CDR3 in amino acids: CASSRTGTLDSPLHF. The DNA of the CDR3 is TGCGCCAGCAGTCGAACCGGGACACTAGATTCACCCCTCCACTTT.

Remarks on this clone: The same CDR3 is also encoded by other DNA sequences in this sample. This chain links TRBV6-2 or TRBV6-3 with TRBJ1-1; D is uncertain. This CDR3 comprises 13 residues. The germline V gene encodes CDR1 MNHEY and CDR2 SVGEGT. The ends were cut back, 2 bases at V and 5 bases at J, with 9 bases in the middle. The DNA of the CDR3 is TGTGCCAGCAGTTACGGGCGGGAAACTGAAGCTTTCTTT. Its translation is CASSYGRETEAFF.

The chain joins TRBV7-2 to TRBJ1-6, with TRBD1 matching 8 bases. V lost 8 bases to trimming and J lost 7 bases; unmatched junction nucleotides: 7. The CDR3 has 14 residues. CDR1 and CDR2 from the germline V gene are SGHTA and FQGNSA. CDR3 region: CASGTGGGNSPLHF. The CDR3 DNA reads TGTGCCAGCGGAACAGGGGGTGGGAATTCACCCCTCCACTTT. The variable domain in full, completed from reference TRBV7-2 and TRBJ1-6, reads GAGVSQSPSNKVTEKGKDVELRCDPISGHTALYWYRQSLGQGLEFLIYFQGNSAPDKSGLPSDRFSAERTGGSVSTLTIQRTQQEDSAVYLCASGTGGGNSPLHFGNGTRLTVT.

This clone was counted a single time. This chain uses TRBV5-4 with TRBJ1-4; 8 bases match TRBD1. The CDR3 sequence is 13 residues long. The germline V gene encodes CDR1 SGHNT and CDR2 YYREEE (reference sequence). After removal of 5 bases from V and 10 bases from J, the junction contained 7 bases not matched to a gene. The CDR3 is CASSPTGGGKLFF. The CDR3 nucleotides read TGTGCCAGCAGTCCAACAGGGGGAGGAAAACTGTTTTTT.

The CDR3 coding sequence is TGTGCCAGCAGTTTAACCGGGATTCTCACAGATACGCAGTATTTT. Residues: CASSLTGILTDTQYF. The V and J genes are TRBV28 and TRBJ2-3; D may be TRBD2 (5 bases). V dropped 2 bases and J dropped 2 bases, with 11 bases sitting between them. Germline loops: CDR1 MDHEN, CDR2 SYDVKM. This CDR3 has 15 amino acids.

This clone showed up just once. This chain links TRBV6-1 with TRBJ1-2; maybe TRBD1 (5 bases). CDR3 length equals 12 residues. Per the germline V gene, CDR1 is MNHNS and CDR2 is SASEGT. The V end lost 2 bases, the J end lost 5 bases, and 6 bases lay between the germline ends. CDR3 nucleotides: TGTGCCAGCAGTGAAACAGGTTATGGCTACACCTTC. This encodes CASSETGYGYTF.